The next 8 T cell receptor beta chains were all read from a single sample in a study of blood T cell repertoires in COVID-19. The method was immunoSEQ multiplex PCR; TCRdb's version includes in-frame clones alone and lacks a portion of them. The sample consists of around 200,000 clones, about four fifths of them appearing once. Input material: peripheral blood. The receptors derive from a woman aged 40 to 50 with COVID-19, enrolled during active disease.

This chain uses TRBV9 with TRBJ2-2; a weak D match, TRBD2 (5 bases). Per germline, CDR1 SGDLS and CDR2 YYNGEE. V lost 0 bases, J lost 0 bases, and 6 bases lay in between. The CDR3 extends over 15 amino acids. Here the CDR3 DNA reads TGTGCCAGCAGCGTAGGCGGGTCGAACACCGGGGAGCTGTTTTTT. Translated: CASSVGGSNTGELFF.

The rearrangement links TRBV10-3 to TRBJ1-5, with D uncertain. The CDR3 loop spans 13 amino acids. Trimming shortened V by 0 bases and J by 7 bases, and 7 bases separated the two germline ends. Germline-derived CDR1 and CDR2 are ENHRY and SYGVKD. CDR3 coding DNA: TGTGCCATCAGTGAGTCGAGCGGGCAGCCCCAGCATTTT. As protein: CAISESSGQPQHF.

The chain carries TRBV19 and TRBJ2-1; TRBD1 matches 10 bases. The ends lost 1 base at V and 9 bases at J; junction bases unmatched: 12. The germline gives CDR1 LNHDA, CDR2 SQIVND (reference sequence). This CDR3 spans 17 amino acids. CDR3 nucleotides: TGTGCCAGTAGTATAGCTGGTGGGACAGGGGCTCCTGGTGAGCAGTTCTTC. Its translation is CASSIAGGTGAPGEQFF.

The chain is built from TRBV2 and TRBJ1-6; 7 positions agree with TRBD1. Germline trimming cut 5 bases from V and 5 bases from J; bases unmatched to any gene: 6. The CDR3 covers 15 residues. Germline CDR1 is SNHLY and CDR2 is FYNNEI. The CDR3 reads CASSPQGMNNSPLHF. The CDR3 DNA is TGTGCCAGCAGTCCACAGGGGATGAATAATTCACCCCTCCACTTT.

J is TRBJ2-3 and V is TRBV10-2; no firm D call. The CDR3 is 15 residues long. The V end was cut by 0 bases, the J end by 0 bases, with 7 bases between. In germline, CDR1 is WSHSY, CDR2 SAAADI. This CDR3 reads CASSESVVSTDTQYF. The CDR3 DNA sequence: TGCGCCAGCAGTGAGTCGGTAGTTAGCACAGATACGCAGTATTTT.

The CDR3 spells CASSSVDTEAFF. The CDR3 DNA follows: TGTGCCAGCAGCTCGGTCGACACTGAAGCTTTCTTT. The rearrangement joins TRBV7-8 to TRBJ1-1; D gene unclear. Germline CDR1 SGHVS, CDR2 FQNEAQ. The CDR3 contains 12 residues. V gave up 4 bases and J gave up 3 bases, with 6 bases separating them.

V and J are TRBV7-7 and TRBJ2-1; TRBD2 matches 13 bases. Losses at the gene ends were 5 bases for V and 10 bases for J; bases not matched to a gene: 8. Germline CDR1 and CDR2: SSHAT and FNYEAQ (reference sequence). The CDR3 contains 15 residues. The CDR3 DNA reads TGTGCCAGCAGCGGGGGACTAGCGGGAAAGGGGGAGCAGTTCTTC. This translates into CASSGGLAGKGEQFF. The full variable domain, rest sourced from reference TRBV7-7 and TRBJ2-1, is GAGVSQSPRYKVTKRGQDVTLRCDPISSHATLYWYQQALGQGPEFLTYFNYEAQPDKSGLPSDRFSAERPEGSISTLTIQRTEQRDSAMYRCASSGGLAGKGEQFFGPGTRLTVL.

This clone was seen only once. V gene TRBV30 combines with J gene TRBJ2-4; the match to TRBD2 covers 11 bases. Germline V lookup: CDR1 GTSNPN, CDR2 SVGIG (reference sequence). The CDR3 is 16 residues long. Unmatched junction bases numbered 7, after V lost 0 bases and J lost 6 bases. CDR3 sequence: CAWSVKELAGGNIQYF. CDR3 sequence (DNA): TGTGCCTGGAGTGTAAAGGAGCTAGCGGGGGGAAACATTCAGTACTTC. Supplemented by reference TRBV30 and TRBJ2-4, the full variable domain reads SQTIHQWPATLVQPVGSPLSLECTVEGTSNPNLYWYRQAAGRGLQLLFYSVGIGQISSEVPQNLSASRPQDRQFILSSKKLLLSDSGFYLCAWSVKELAGGNIQYFGAGTRLSVL.